This T cell receptor beta chain comes out of a study of PD-1 blockade in classical Hodgkin lymphoma. Study findings and constraints: Patients excluded were those beginning nivolumab under 1 year after ASCT. In newly diagnosed patients, baseline TCR diversity was reportedly below that of healthy donors. Whereas CD4+ TCR diversity had risen significantly by C4D1, CD8+ TCR diversity had not.

Profiled with immunoSEQ multiplex PCR; TCRdb holds only in-frame clones, not every one. In the table there are 25,000 to 35,000 clones, 65% to 75% of which are singletons. Remarks on this clone: The antigen is undetermined.

All the patients suffered relapse after autologous stem cell transplantation, and brentuximab vedotin exposure differed. Germline V gene data show CDR1 as MNHEY and CDR2 as SVGAGI. The V end lost 5 bases, the J end lost 6 bases, and 13 bases lay between the germline ends. CDR3 length equals 14 residues. Sequencing used peripheral blood mononuclear cells (PBMCs), obtained before the second cycle of nivolumab. This rearrangement joins TRBV6-5 to TRBJ2-2, with TRBD2 as a possible D gene (5 bases). The receptor comes from a human donor with classical Hodgkin lymphoma. CDR3 sequence: CASSAGLGPGELFF. The CDR3 nucleotides read TGTGCCAGCAGTGCTGGACTCGGGCCCGGGGAGCTGTTTTTT.